This TCR beta chain was captured in a study of T cell responses to AZD1222 COVID-19 vaccine. Study outcomes and limitations: At baseline, seropositivity was found in only a handful of AZD1222 recipients. After two AZD1222 doses, spike-specific TCR breadth and depth rose versus day 0.

Remarks on this clone: Its antigen is unknown.

Germline V gene data show CDR1 as ENHRY and CDR2 as SYGVKD. Trimming cost V 4 bases and J 11 bases, with 11 bases left between them. The CDR3 loop spans 11 amino acids. Some clones are missing from TCRdb's copy, which holds only in-frame ones; the method was immunoSEQ multiplex PCR. Found here are 150,000 or so clones, around 92% of them singletons; the top ten hold around 3.3%. The origin of this receptor is an adult who received the AZD1222 COVID-19 vaccine. Material: peripheral blood, obtained 28 days after the second AZD1222 dose. The chain is built from TRBV10-3 and TRBJ1-1; perhaps TRBD1 as D (5 bases). The CDR3 is CAISGARDAFF. The DNA of the CDR3 is TGTGCCATCAGTGGGGCCAGGGATGCTTTCTTT.